The 2 T cell receptor beta chains below were found in one sample sequenced in a study of shared clonotypes between healthy human individuals. Here immunoSEQ multiplex PCR was the method, and the copy in TCRdb shows in-frame clones only, minus some. This repertoire shows 1.4 million to 1.5 million clones, around 97% found once; its top ten account for over 1%. Material: naive CD4+ T cells sorted from blood. Regarding subset: CD45RA+ positively selected. All receptors derive from a man aged 30 to 45 in good health.

The V and J genes are TRBV7-9 and TRBJ1-2; D remains unclear. V lost 3 bases to trimming and J lost 0 bases, with 8 bases between them. The CDR3 runs 14 residues. The germline gives CDR1 SEHNR, CDR2 FQNEAQ (reference sequence). The CDR3 DNA follows: TGTGCCAGCAGCTTTAAGAGGCCTAACTATGGCTACACCTTC. Protein sequence: CASSFKRPNYGYTF. The whole variable domain, filled in from reference TRBV7-9 and TRBJ1-2, reads DTGVSQNPRHKITKRGQNVTFRCDPISEHNRLYWYRQTLGQGPEFLTYFQNEAQLEKSRLLSDRFSAERPKGSFSTLEIQRTEQGDSAMYLCASSFKRPNYGYTFGSGTRLTVV.

The V call is TRBV7-8, the J call TRBJ2-5; D call uncertain. The CDR3 consists of 16 residues. Germline CDR1 SGHVS, CDR2 FQNEAQ. V was shortened by 5 bases and J by 5 bases, with 21 bases between the two germline ends. CDR3 sequence reads: CASSRSWADQRETQYF. In DNA, the CDR3 is TGTGCCAGCAGCCGTTCCTGGGCCGACCAACGGGAGACCCAGTACTTC.